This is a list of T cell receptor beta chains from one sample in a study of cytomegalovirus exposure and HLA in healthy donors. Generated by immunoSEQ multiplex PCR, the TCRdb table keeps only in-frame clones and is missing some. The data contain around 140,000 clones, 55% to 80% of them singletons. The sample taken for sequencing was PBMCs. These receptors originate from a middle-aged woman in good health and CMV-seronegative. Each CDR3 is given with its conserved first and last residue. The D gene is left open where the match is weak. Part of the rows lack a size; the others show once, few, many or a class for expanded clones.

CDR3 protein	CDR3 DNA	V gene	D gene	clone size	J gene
CASSPGTMGHQSTGELFF	TGTGCCAGCAGCCCCGGGACAATGGGCCACCAGAGCACCGGGGAGCTGTTTTTT	TRBV7-9	.	.	TRBJ2-2
CASSTLPGDTEAFF	TGTGCCAGCTCTACACTCCCAGGGGACACTGAAGCTTTCTTT	TRBV18	.	few	TRBJ1-1
CASSTGSVTTGELFF	TGTGCCAGCAGTACAGGGAGCGTTACCACCGGGGAGCTGTTTTTT	TRBV6-1	.	.	TRBJ2-2
CASSSHRGQGMNSPLHF	TGCGCCAGCAGCTCCCACCGGGGACAGGGGATGAATTCACCCCTCCACTTT	TRBV5-1	TRBD1	.	TRBJ1-6
CASSLAAGGRSGYTF	TGCGCCAGCAGCTTGGCCGCAGGGGGTAGGTCTGGCTACACCTTC	TRBV5-1	TRBD1	.	TRBJ1-2
CASSLSRGLETQYF	TGTGCCAGCAGTTTATCTAGGGGGCTGGAGACCCAGTACTTC	TRBV28	TRBD1	.	TRBJ2-5
CASSVAGDRNTGELFF	TGTGCCAGCAGCGTAGCCGGCGACAGGAACACCGGGGAGCTGTTTTTT	TRBV9	.	.	TRBJ2-2
CASSVGTGAEAFF	TGTGCCAGCAGCGTAGGAACGGGGGCTGAAGCTTTCTTT	TRBV9	.	.	TRBJ1-1
CASSYGGREAFF	TGTGCCAGCAGTTACGGGGGCAGGGAAGCTTTCTTT	TRBV6-5	.	once	TRBJ1-1
CAWSRGTGLHEQFF	TGTGCCTGGAGTAGGGGGACCGGGCTTCATGAGCAGTTCTTC	TRBV30	.	.	TRBJ2-1
CASSPPRSGLSEQYF	TGTGCCAGCTCACCACCGAGGAGTGGCCTAAGCGAGCAGTACTTC	TRBV18	.	.	TRBJ2-7
CASRVRGQEKLFF	TGTGCCAGCAGAGTCAGGGGGCAAGAAAAACTGTTTTTT	TRBV2	TRBD1	.	TRBJ1-4
CASSSGQGPEAFF	TGTGCCAGCAGTTCCGGACAGGGCCCTGAAGCTTTCTTT	TRBV27	TRBD1	.	TRBJ1-1
CASSQEDSGDSYNEQFF	TGCGCCAGCAGCCAAGAAGATAGCGGGGACTCCTACAATGAGCAGTTCTTC	TRBV4-3	TRBD2	.	TRBJ2-1
CASRDRATDTQYF	TGTGCCAGCCGGGACAGGGCCACAGATACGCAGTATTTT	TRBV7-9	TRBD1	.	TRBJ2-3
CASGDVATNEKLFF	TGTGCATCAGGGGACGTGGCAACTAATGAAAAACTGTTTTTT	TRBV19	.	.	TRBJ1-4
CASSLTGSSYEQYF	TGTGCCAGCAGTTTGACAGGTAGCTCCTACGAGCAGTACTTC	TRBV7-2	.	.	TRBJ2-7
CASSRTGPRGYTF	TGTGCCAGCAGCCGTACAGGGCCCCGAGGCTACACCTTC	TRBV5-6	.	.	TRBJ1-2
CASSELTGGAGPQHF	TGTGCCAGCAGTGAACTAACAGGGGGCGCTGGGCCCCAGCATTTT	TRBV6-1	TRBD1	.	TRBJ1-5
CAFPGTGGLYGYTF	TGTGCCTTCCCCGGGACAGGGGGACTCTATGGCTACACCTTC	TRBV30	TRBD1	.	TRBJ1-2
CASRGALYSNQPQHF	TGTGCCAGTAGGGGGGCCCTTTATAGCAATCAGCCCCAGCATTTT	TRBV19	.	few	TRBJ1-5
CASSEPIKEHIFYEQYF	TGCGCCAGCAGTGAGCCCATCAAGGAGCATATCTTCTACGAGCAGTACTTC	TRBV10-2	.	few	TRBJ2-7
CASSGRDRADEKLFF	TGTGCCAGCAGCGGCCGGGACAGGGCGGATGAAAAACTGTTTTTT	TRBV9	TRBD1	.	TRBJ1-4
CASSPSGSPKETQYF	TGCGCCAGCAGCCCTTCCGGGTCCCCTAAAGAGACCCAGTACTTC	TRBV4-3	.	.	TRBJ2-5
CASSSLEGTAKTEAFF	TGTGCCAGCAGCTCCTTGGAGGGGACAGCGAAGACTGAAGCTTTCTTT	TRBV11-2	TRBD1	.	TRBJ1-1
CASSSISEGYEQYF	TGCGCCAGCAGCTCGATATCGGAGGGCTACGAGCAGTACTTC	TRBV5-1	.	few	TRBJ2-7
CSVKGGGEDYGYTF	TGCAGCGTTAAGGGGGGGGGCGAAGACTATGGCTACACCTTC	TRBV29-1	.	.	TRBJ1-2
CASSYSTAGPSPLHF	TGTGCCAGCAGTTACTCTACGGCAGGCCCCTCACCCCTCCACTTT	TRBV6-5	.	.	TRBJ1-6
CASGTGQIPGDTQYF	TGTGCTAGTGGTACCGGACAGATTCCGGGCGATACGCAGTATTTT	TRBV12-5	.	.	TRBJ2-3
CASSPPGQGWDSPLHF	TGTGCCAGCTCACCACCGGGACAGGGGTGGGATTCACCCCTCCACTTT	TRBV18	TRBD1	.	TRBJ1-6
CASSFGQSADIQYF	TGTGCCAGCAGTTTCGGACAGTCGGCAGACATTCAGTACTTC	TRBV7-9	.	.	TRBJ2-4
CASRGQGTIEQYF	TGTGCCAGCAGGGGACAGGGGACGATCGAGCAGTACTTC	TRBV28	TRBD1	.	TRBJ2-7
CTSSLGRYPTQTRDFSNYGYTF	TGCACCAGCAGCCTAGGGAGGTACCCTACTCAGACCCGGGACTTCTCTAACTATGGCTACACCTTC	TRBV1	.	once	TRBJ1-2
CASGSPGVVSGTDTQYF	TGTGCCAGCGGTTCGCCGGGGGTAGTGTCTGGCACAGATACGCAGTATTTT	TRBV7-2	.	few	TRBJ2-3
CASSPPKGSQGNTEAFF	TGTGCCAGCAGCCCGCCAAAGGGGTCCCAGGGGAACACTGAAGCTTTCTTT	TRBV28	.	.	TRBJ1-1
CASSSPALFYEQYF	TGTGCCAGCAGCTCTCCTGCCCTATTCTACGAGCAGTACTTC	TRBV5-5	.	.	TRBJ2-7
CASRAGGLSGELFF	TGTGCCAGCAGAGCGGGGGGGCTAAGCGGGGAGCTGTTTTTT	TRBV2	TRBD2	few	TRBJ2-2
CASNPGQGAKFPGELFF	TGTGCCAGCAATCCGGGACAGGGGGCGAAATTTCCCGGGGAGCTGTTTTTT	TRBV27	TRBD1	.	TRBJ2-2
CASSLRGNGETQYF	TGTGCCAGCAGCTTAAGGGGGAATGGAGAGACCCAGTACTTC	TRBV7-9	.	.	TRBJ2-5
CASSLERGQGTYGYTF	TGTGCCAGCAGCTTGGAGAGGGGACAGGGTACCTATGGCTACACCTTC	TRBV5-4	TRBD1	.	TRBJ1-2
CTSSQSGTSATHHNWNSYNEQFF	TGCACCAGCAGCCAAAGCGGGACTAGTGCCACACACCACAACTGGAACTCCTACAATGAGCAGTTCTTC	TRBV1	.	.	TRBJ2-1
CASSRDPARSYNEQFF	TGCGCCAGCAGCCGCGATCCTGCTCGTTCCTACAATGAGCAGTTCTTC	TRBV5-1	.	once	TRBJ2-1
CASSVDTGSGNSPLHF	TGTGCCAGCAGTGTCGACACAGGGTCGGGTAATTCACCCCTCCACTTT	TRBV2	.	.	TRBJ1-6
CASSQAGGGLTDTQYF	TGTGCCAGCAGCCAAGCGGGAGGGGGCCTCACAGATACGCAGTATTTT	TRBV14	.	.	TRBJ2-3
CASSFVLRLARQETQYF	TGTGCCAGCAGCTTTGTACTCCGACTAGCGCGACAAGAGACCCAGTACTTC	TRBV7-9	TRBD2	.	TRBJ2-5
CASGALQKNIQYF	TGTGCCAGCGGAGCACTTCAGAAAAACATTCAGTACTTC	TRBV2	.	few	TRBJ2-4
CASSLVGGSTDTQYF	TGCGCCAGCAGCTTGGTCGGGGGAAGCACAGATACGCAGTATTTT	TRBV5-1	.	.	TRBJ2-3
CASSLGTSGGYEQFF	TGCGCCAGCAGCTTGGGGACTAGCGGGGGGTATGAGCAGTTCTTC	TRBV5-1	TRBD2	.	TRBJ2-1
CSVRGTYEQYF	TGCAGCGTTCGCGGTACCTACGAGCAGTACTTC	TRBV29-1	.	few	TRBJ2-7
CASSLGPAGVSLSGANVLTF	TGTGCCAGCAGCTTAGGTCCAGCGGGGGTTTCCCTCTCTGGGGCCAACGTCCTGACTTTC	TRBV7-3	TRBD2	.	TRBJ2-6
CASSQDRANEKLFF	TGTGCCAGCAGCCAGGACAGGGCTAATGAAAAACTGTTTTTT	TRBV7-9	TRBD1	.	TRBJ1-4
CASSSEGAGYGYTF	TGCGCCAGCAGCTCGGAGGGGGCTGGCTATGGCTACACCTTC	TRBV5-1	TRBD1	.	TRBJ1-2
CASSVGLAGGHSTDTQYF	TGTGCCAGCAGCGTCGGACTAGCGGGGGGCCATAGCACAGATACGCAGTATTTT	TRBV9	TRBD2	few	TRBJ2-3
CASSLGVGGPNSPLHF	TGTGCCAGCAGCTTAGGAGTAGGAGGCCCCAATTCACCCCTCCACTTT	TRBV5-4	.	.	TRBJ1-6
CASSPRQGGVGTEAFF	TGTGCCAGTAGTCCGCGGCAAGGGGGCGTAGGGACTGAAGCTTTCTTT	TRBV19	TRBD1	few	TRBJ1-1